The T cell receptor (beta chain) under discussion was sequenced for a study of PD-L1 blockade in urothelial cancer. The data were produced by immunoSEQ multiplex PCR, yet TCRdb's version contains in-frame clones alone and is incomplete. The sample carries about 110,000 clones, 85% to 95% recorded once. Per the germline V gene, CDR1 is SGDLS and CDR2 is YYNGEE. The CDR3 is made up of 15 amino acids. V lost 1 base and J 0 bases, leaving 10 bases between the germline ends. This clone was detected once. Time point given: peripheral blood 6 weeks after treatment start. The sequence derives from a man aged 60 to 69 with urothelial cancer. The specimen comprised PBMCs, sampled around atezolizumab (anti-PD-L1) treatment. J is TRBJ1-1 and V is TRBV9; D may be TRBD1 (5 bases). CDR3 sequence (DNA): TGTGCCAGCAGCGTATCCCCAGGGTTGAACACTGAAGCTTTCTTT. Protein product: CASSVSPGLNTEAFF.